One sample yielded the 31 T cell receptor beta chains listed below, sequenced in a study of response to subunit inactivated influenza vaccine. TCRdb independently ran MiXCR on the RT-PCR reads; one entry per CDR3 protein. The data show 550,000 to 600,000 distinct CDR3 sequences, approximately 12% seen once. This material consisted of PBMCs from blood, taken on the day of vaccination. Receptors were obtained from a man between 45 and 60 years old who received an inactivated influenza vaccine.

This clonotype was seen a few times. The CDR3 DNA reads as TGTGCCTGGAGTCCTCTAGACCTAAGCTCTGGGGCCAACGTCCTGACTTTC. Translating it yields CAWSPLDLSSGANVLTF. J is TRBJ2-6 and V is TRBV30; D unresolved. The CDR3 has 17 residues. V lost 2 bases to trimming and J lost 0 bases, with 14 bases between them. Germline assignment: CDR1 GTSNPN and CDR2 SVGIG (reference sequence).

This clonotype showed up just a few times. The chain employs TRBV29-1 and TRBJ2-1; 7 bases align to TRBD1. The CDR3 length is 18 residues. The germline gives CDR1 SQVTM, CDR2 ANQGSEA. J was trimmed by 0 bases and V by 5 bases; bases with no gene match: 16. Here the CDR3 reads CSVTPGQTISSSYNEQFF. CDR3 nucleotides: TGCAGCGTTACTCCGGGACAGACTATTTCGAGCTCCTACAATGAGCAGTTCTTC.

In this sample, this clonotype turned up many times. The chain is built from TRBV5-1 and TRBJ2-3; maybe TRBD1 (5 bases). The CDR3 has 14 amino acids. Germline V gives CDR1 SGHRS, CDR2 YFSETQ. Trimming cost V 0 bases and J 0 bases, with 5 bases left between them. CDR3 protein: CASSLGQSTDTQYF. The CDR3 DNA follows: TGCGCCAGCAGCTTGGGACAGAGCACAGATACGCAGTATTTT.

This clonotype was recorded many times. CDR3 amino acids: CASSYSWNSPLHF. The CDR3 DNA follows: TGTGCCAGCAGTTACTCGTGGAATTCACCCCTCCACTTT. This chain uses TRBV6-5 with TRBJ1-6; D not resolved. CDR1 and CDR2 from the germline V gene are MNHEY and SVGAGI. Trimming took off 0 bases at V and 7 bases at J, with 4 bases between the two ends. The length of the CDR3 is 13 residues.

The sample holds many counts of this clonotype. V and J are TRBV7-3 and TRBJ2-2, with no clear D. The CDR3 runs to 15 residues. V was shortened by 4 bases and J by 3 bases, with 12 bases between the two germline ends. Germline V CDR1 and CDR2: SGHTA, FQGTGA. CDR3: CASSSTPRDTGELFF. CDR3 nucleotide sequence: TGTGCCAGCAGCTCAACACCCCGGGACACCGGGGAGCTGTTTTTT.

V gene TRBV6-7 combines with J gene TRBJ1-6; no definite D call. Being an ORF, TRBV6-7 has a function that is uncertain. The CDR3 extends over 14 amino acids. Between the trimmed V and J ends, which lost 0 bases and 7 bases, there was a span of 7 bases. The CDR3 spells CASSYSKANSPLHF. DNA of the CDR3: TGTGCCAGCAGTTACTCGAAGGCAAATTCACCCCTCCACTTT.

This clonotype was counted only a few times. The chain couples TRBV5-1 to TRBJ2-1, with D unresolved. The CDR3 is 14 amino acids. Looked up from germline, CDR1 is SGHRS and CDR2 is YFSETQ. V was pared by 5 bases and J by 0 bases, with 9 bases between. The DNA of the CDR3 is TGCGCCAGCAGGTTTGGTTTCTCCTACAATGAGCAGTTCTTC. This codes for CASRFGFSYNEQFF.

V gene TRBV10-3 combines with J gene TRBJ2-7, with unresolved D. Trimming took 7 bases from V and 0 from J, leaving 10 bases between them. CDR1 ENHRY and CDR2 SYGVKD come from the germline V gene. There are 13 residues in the CDR3. CDR3 protein: CAIKLDGSYEQYF. DNA for the CDR3: TGTGCCATCAAATTGGACGGCTCCTACGAGCAGTACTTC.

This clonotype was seen repeatedly, ten times or more. Here the CDR3 reads CASSSQGGGETQYF. CDR3 DNA: TGTGCCAGCAGTTCACAGGGTGGTGGAGAGACCCAGTACTTC. The chain employs TRBV6-5 and TRBJ2-5, with D possibly TRBD1 on 6 matching bases. The germline V and J ends were trimmed by 4 bases and 4 bases, with 13 bases remaining between them. This CDR3 comprises 14 residues. CDR1 and CDR2 from the germline V gene are MNHEY and SVGAGI.

This chain links TRBV5-1 with TRBJ2-2, with D uncertain. The V end lost 5 bases, the J end lost 0 bases, and 17 bases lay between the germline ends. Germline V gene lookup returns CDR1 SGHRS and CDR2 YFSETQ. This CDR3 has 17 residues. CDR3 in DNA: TGCGCCAGCAGAAACCCTACGGACGCGGCGAACACCGGGGAGCTGTTTTTT. Translation gives CASRNPTDAANTGELFF.

This clonotype was detected a few times. V gene TRBV7-6 combines with J gene TRBJ1-3; D gene ambiguous. There are 17 residues in the CDR3. The V end was cut by 1 base, the J end by 0 bases, with 13 bases between. Looked up from germline, CDR1 is SGHVS and CDR2 is FNYEAQ. CDR3 region: CASSLGTLVSSGNTIYF. The CDR3 DNA is TGTGCCAGCAGCTTAGGAACCCTGGTTAGCTCTGGAAACACCATATATTTT.

This chain links TRBV3-1 with TRBJ1-3; D is unclear. CDR3 length: 17 residues. The germline V gene encodes CDR1 LGHDT and CDR2 YNNKEL (reference sequence). Trimming removed 4 bases at V and 0 bases at J, with 16 bases between. The chain's CDR3 is CASSLIFGGNSGNTIYF. Written as DNA, the CDR3 is TGTGCCAGCAGCCTAATCTTCGGAGGGAACTCTGGAAACACCATATATTTT.

There are a few counts of this clonotype. The chain has TRBV20-1 and TRBJ2-5; D might be TRBD1 (6 bases). Trimming shortened V by 5 bases and J by 5 bases, and 18 bases separated the two germline ends. CDR1 DFQATT and CDR2 SNEGSKA come from the germline V gene (reference sequence). The CDR3 has 14 residues. CDR3 nucleotides: TGCAGTGCTCTACGGACAGTTAACGTGGAGACCCAGTACTTC. It encodes CSALRTVNVETQYF.

This clonotype was detected only a few times. J is TRBJ2-2 and V is TRBV11-2; 10 nucleotides match TRBD2. This CDR3 is built from 18 residues. After removal of 1 base from V and 4 bases from J, the junction contained 9 bases not matched to a gene. Germline V CDR1 and CDR2: SGHAT, FQNNGV. The CDR3 region is CASSLGVSGGAATGELFF. CDR3 DNA: TGTGCCAGCAGCTTAGGAGTCAGCGGGGGGGCGGCCACCGGGGAGCTGTTTTTT.

The V gene is TRBV21-1, the J gene TRBJ1-2; the table's D call of TRBD1 was not tested on the DNA. TRBV21-1 is an annotated pseudogene. This CDR3 region has 14 residues. This CDR3 reads CASSKKHREYGYTF. The CDR3 region has the DNA TGTGCCAGCAGCAAAAAACACAGGGAGTATGGCTACACCTTC.

This clonotype has a handful of counts. The chain recombines TRBV19 with TRBJ2-1; 11 nucleotides line up with TRBD2. The CDR3 is made up of 15 amino acids. Germline lookup yields CDR1 LNHDA and CDR2 SQIVND (reference sequence). Trimming cost V 9 bases and J 0 bases; bases outside gene matches: 4. CDR3 sequence reads: CASMTSGVSYNEQFF. DNA of the CDR3: TGTGCCAGCATGACTAGCGGGGTCTCCTACAATGAGCAGTTCTTC.

This chain links TRBV28 with TRBJ2-3; TRBD2 matches at 8 bases. Germline V gene sequence: CDR1 MDHEN, CDR2 SYDVKM. The trim removed 3 bases at V and 3 bases at J, leaving 11 bases unmatched. The CDR3 is 17 residues long. The CDR3 DNA is TGTGCCAGCAGTTTTAACCCAGCGGGGGCAAAGACAGATACGCAGTATTTT. It specifies CASSFNPAGAKTDTQYF.

This chain links TRBV4-2 with TRBJ1-1; the match to TRBD1 covers 9 bases. The CDR3 consists of 16 residues. Germline trimming cut 0 bases from V and 4 bases from J; bases unmatched to any gene: 6. Germline V gene lookup returns CDR1 LGHNA and CDR2 YNFKEQ. CDR3 protein: CASSQDVGGQGTEAFF. CDR3 DNA: TGTGCCAGCAGCCAAGACGTAGGGGGACAGGGCACTGAAGCTTTCTTT.

This clonotype was recorded a few times. This sequence joins TRBV21-1 and TRBJ2-7; TRBD1 is taken as the D call from the table, unchecked against the DNA. TRBV21-1 has pseudogene status. This CDR3 contains 15 residues. CDR3 nucleotide sequence: TGTGCCAGCAGCAAGTCTCGACAGGGGTCCTACGAGCAGTACTTC. Translated: CASSKSRQGSYEQYF.

The rearrangement joins TRBV19 to TRBJ1-2; D ambiguous. The CDR3 is 16 amino acids. Trimming shortened V by 5 bases and J by 4 bases, and 20 bases separated the two germline ends. Per the germline V gene, CDR1 is LNHDA and CDR2 is SQIVND (reference sequence). CDR3 DNA: TGTGCCAGTAGTCCGTCCCGTGGGCGAACAATCTATGGCTACACCTTC. It yields the protein CASSPSRGRTIYGYTF. The entire variable domain, with the rest obtained from reference TRBV19 and TRBJ1-2, is as follows: DGGITQSPKYLFRKEGQNVTLSCEQNLNHDAMYWYRQDPGQGLRLIYYSQIVNDFQKGDIAEGYSVSREKKESFPLTVTSAQKNPTAFYLCASSPSRGRTIYGYTFGSGTRLTVV.

There are a few counts of this clonotype. In DNA, the CDR3 is TGCAGTGCTAGAGGGGGACAGTGGAGAACTGATACGCAGTATTTT. This encodes CSARGGQWRTDTQYF. This chain uses TRBV20-1 with TRBJ2-3; 7 nucleotides agree with TRBD1. The CDR3 spans 15 residues. V lost 1 base to trimming and J lost 6 bases; unmatched junction nucleotides: 10. The V gene's germline CDR1 is DFQATT and CDR2 SNEGSKA (reference sequence).

For this clonotype: Its ends do not fully match the called genes, so a read error is possible. This chain uses TRBV28 with TRBJ2-7; D unresolved. The CDR3 runs 14 residues. From germline, CDR1 is MDHEN and CDR2 SYDVKM. CDR3 in amino acids: CSSSSTSSLFEQYF. For the CDR3, the DNA is TGTTCCAGCAGTTCAACCTCCTCCTTATTTGAGCAGTACTTC. Full variable domain (remainder filled in from reference TRBV28 and TRBJ2-7): DVKVTQSSRYLVKRTGEKVFLECVQDMDHENMFWYRQDPGLGLRLIYFSYDVKMKEKGDIPEGYSVSREKKERFSLILESASTNQTSMYLCSSSSTSSLFEQYFGPGTRLTVT.

The gene calls are TRBV29-1 and TRBJ2-5; tentative D call: TRBD1 (6 bases). The V and J ends lost 3 bases and 1 base respectively, with 9 bases between them. The germline V gene encodes CDR1 SQVTM and CDR2 ANQGSEA. The CDR3 sequence is 13 residues long. CDR3 nucleotides: TGCAGCGTTGAGCGGACAGCCCAAGAGACCCAGTACTTC. Encoded protein: CSVERTAQETQYF.

This clonotype came up a few times. The chain recombines TRBV5-6 with TRBJ2-5; 7 bases line up with TRBD1. The CDR3 length is 16 residues. J gave up 5 bases and V 4 bases, and 14 bases lay outside the gene matches. The germline gives CDR1 SGHDT, CDR2 YYEEEE. In DNA form, the CDR3 reads TGTGCCAGCAGCGTCTACAGGGGACCCTACGGGGAGACCCAGTACTTC. This encodes CASSVYRGPYGETQYF.

The chain joins TRBV7-9 to TRBJ2-1, with unresolved D. The CDR3 totals 14 residues. V was trimmed by 3 bases and J by 5 bases, leaving 11 bases between them. Germline V gene lookup returns CDR1 SEHNR and CDR2 FQNEAQ (reference sequence). The CDR3 DNA reads TGTGCCAGCAGCTTTTCAGGTTTTCACAATGAGCAGTTCTTC. Its protein is CASSFSGFHNEQFF.

There are a few counts of this clonotype. This sequence joins TRBV11-2 and TRBJ2-1, with TRBD1 matching over 9 bases. V lost 4 bases and J lost 3; bases outside the gene matches: 4. This CDR3 comprises 15 residues. Per the germline V gene, CDR1 is SGHAT and CDR2 is FQNNGV. The CDR3 spells CASSWTGEYYNEQFF. CDR3 sequence (DNA): TGTGCCAGCAGCTGGACAGGGGAGTACTACAATGAGCAGTTCTTC.

This clonotype has a handful of counts. The chain combines TRBV5-6 with TRBJ1-1, with D perhaps matching TRBD1 (6 bases). The CDR3 length is 16 residues. V was cut by 3 bases and J by 3 bases, with 18 bases left in between. Germline CDR1 SGHDT, CDR2 YYEEEE. The DNA for the CDR3 is TGTGCCAGCAGCTGGGGGGGCTTGTCGGGGGACACTGAAGCTTTCTTT. It yields the protein CASSWGGLSGDTEAFF.

This clonotype has just a few counts. The chain has TRBV12-3 or TRBV12-4 and TRBJ2-4; TRBD2 matches at 7 bases. J lost 8 bases, V lost 9 bases, and 10 bases had no gene match. This CDR3 has 13 residues. The CDR3 DNA reads as TGTGCCAGACACTGGGGGGGGGTCGACATTCAGTACTTC. Translation: CARHWGGVDIQYF.

The rearrangement uses TRBV9 and TRBJ1-1; a weak D match, TRBD1 (5 bases). This CDR3 region has 14 residues. V gave up 0 bases and J gave up 4 bases, with 10 bases separating them. From germline, CDR1 is SGDLS and CDR2 YYNGEE. The DNA for the CDR3 is TGTGCCAGCAGCGTAGGACAGAGGAGCACTGAAGCTTTCTTT. Protein sequence: CASSVGQRSTEAFF.

This clonotype was counted between two and nine times. The gene calls are TRBV28 and TRBJ2-1; weak D call: TRBD1 (6 bases). Germline CDR1 and CDR2: MDHEN and SYDVKM. V shed 5 bases and J shed 5 bases, with 13 bases lying between them. The CDR3 consists of 14 residues. The CDR3 DNA sequence: TGTGCCAGCAGTGCGACAGGAGATCACAATGAGCAGTTCTTC. Amino acids: CASSATGDHNEQFF.

This chain connects TRBV7-2 to TRBJ2-1; 8 positions match TRBD2. CDR3 length: 15 residues. Germline V CDR1 and CDR2: SGHTA, FQGNSA. The J segment lost 9 bases and the V segment lost 1 base, leaving 8 bases of the junction unmatched. The CDR3 region is CASSLVAGGGTEQFF. CDR3 nucleotide sequence: TGTGCCAGCAGCTTAGTTGCGGGAGGTGGCACTGAGCAGTTCTTC.